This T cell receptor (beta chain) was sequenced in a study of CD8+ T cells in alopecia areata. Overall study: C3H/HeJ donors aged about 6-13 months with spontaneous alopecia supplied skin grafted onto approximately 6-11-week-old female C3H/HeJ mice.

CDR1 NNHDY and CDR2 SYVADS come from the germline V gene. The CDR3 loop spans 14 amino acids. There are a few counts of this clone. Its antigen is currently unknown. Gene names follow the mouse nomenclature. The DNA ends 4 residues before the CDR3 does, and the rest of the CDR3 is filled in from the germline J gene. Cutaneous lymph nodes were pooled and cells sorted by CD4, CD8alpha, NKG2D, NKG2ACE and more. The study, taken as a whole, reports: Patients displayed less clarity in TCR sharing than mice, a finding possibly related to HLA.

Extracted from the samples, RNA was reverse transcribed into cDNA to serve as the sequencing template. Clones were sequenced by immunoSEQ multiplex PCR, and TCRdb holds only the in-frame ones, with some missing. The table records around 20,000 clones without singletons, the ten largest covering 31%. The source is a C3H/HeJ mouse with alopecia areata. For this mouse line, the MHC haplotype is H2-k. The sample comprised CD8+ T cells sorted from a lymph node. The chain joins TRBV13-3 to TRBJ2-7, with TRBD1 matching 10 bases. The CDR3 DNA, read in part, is TGTGCCAGCAGTGCCCGGGACAGGGGATAT. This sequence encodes CASSARDRGY. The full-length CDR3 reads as CASSARDRGYEQYF.